This section outlines one T cell receptor beta chain sequence together with its context. Its antigen has not been determined. Base-call qualities are not available, and no considerably larger clone is one nucleotide away. One collaborating source in Seattle enrolled patients while the patients were actively infected and followed the patients over time throughout the course of disease. The collaborating institutions used their own protocols to collect whole blood in K2EDTA tubes. For TCRbeta analysis, collaborator samples were shipped as frozen whole blood, as isolated PBMCs, or as DNA extracted from either sample type. The immunoSEQ Assay, a bias-controlled multiplex PCR, was used to amplify TCRbeta CDR3 regions from genomic DNA. Concerning the study's data processing: Nucleated cell counts per sample were estimated from amplification of reference gene primers within the assay. To quantify the absolute abundance of each unique TCRbeta CDR3 rearrangement, sequence reads were collapsed and filtered. Productive Simpson clonality was computed per sample as the square root of Simpson's diversity index over productive rearrangements. TCRdb limited this immuneACCESS table to in-frame rearrangements with V and J called. A share of clones is missing; checked studies link under half to unresolved V genes, and the rest is unexplained. V and J calls plus clone size are reproduced from that table; the DNA served to infer D and trimming. The sample profile shows about 260,000 clones; around 86% of them were found once. The ten largest clones add up to 5.2% of the sample.

This specimen comes from a study of blood T cell repertoires in COVID-19 (dated by TCRdb to 2018 to 2020). At the level of the whole study: Samples from collaborators originated in the United States, Italy and Spain and spanned both the acute and convalescent phases of COVID-19. The dataset comprised deeply sampled blood TCRbeta repertoires from subjects exposed to, actively infected with, or recovered from COVID-19. Where available, HLA class I and class II types were taken from metadata supplied by the sample provider and were not determined by assay-based typing. The samples were drawn from two sources: the first 160 participants of the ongoing ImmuneRACE study, and 1,254 subjects contributed by 6 global collaborators. The sample metadata nearly always contained a de-identified subject ID, COVID-19 status, age in years and sex. A freely available public database, intended as a resource for researchers studying the immune response to SARS-CoV-2, is where the repertoires were released. The material from the prospective study consisted of cDNA or gDNA derived from T cells, B-cell-depleted T cells, or PBMCs. Broader findings and caveats from the paper: Clinical and demographic metadata were provided uncurated, with the amount varying by source and participant.

The CDR3 runs 15 residues from the cysteine to the phenylalanine. The CDR3 DNA has 45 bases and is translated from base 1. This clonotype was sampled from a woman aged 55-70 years with COVID-19, enrolled during active disease. The sequence links TRBV21-1 to TRBJ2-7; no check of the table's D call, TRBD1, against the DNA was made. TRBV21-1 constitutes a pseudogene. The source material was peripheral blood. CDR3 region: CASSKVGTGDHEQYF. The nucleotides are TGTGCCAGCAGCAAAGTGGGGACAGGGGACCACGAGCAGTACTTC.